A selection of T cell receptor beta chains follows, all from one sample in a study of T-cell memory formation after mild COVID-19. TCRdb called the 5' RACE reads again in MiXCR, with one record for every CDR3 protein. This sample has about 410,000 distinct CDR3 sequences; approximately 19% occur once, and the top ten carry 20% to 25%. The sequenced sample consisted of PBMCs or a T cell subset sorted from them (not recorded which). These receptors were taken from a man aged 18-30 years who had mild COVID-19 (a few samples of this study predate the infection). Cell type and time point are not known. CDR3s include the opening cysteine and the closing phenylalanine or tryptophan. A D gene is named only where the DNA matches it firmly. Clone sizes are given selectively: once, few, many, or a class where the clone is expanded.

D gene,clone size,V gene,CDR3 length,J gene,CDR3 DNA,CDR3 protein
TRBD2,NA,TRBV7-9,14,TRBJ2-3,TGTGCCAGCAGCCGGGGGGAGCCTCACGCTACGCAGTATTTT,CASSRGEPHATQYF
NA,few,TRBV12-3/TRBV12-4,15,TRBJ1-6,TGTGCCAGCAGTTTAAGGGCCTCCCGGCACTCACCCCTCCACTTT,CASSLRASRHSPLHF
NA,few,TRBV5-6,16,TRBJ2-6,TGTGCCAGCAGCCAAAGGACAGCCTCTGGGGCCAACGTCCTGACTTTC,CASSQRTASGANVLTF
NA,NA,TRBV7-2,13,TRBJ2-1,TGTGCCAGCAGCTTTGTGCAGGGAAATGAGCAGTTCTTC,CASSFVQGNEQFF
NA,NA,TRBV4-3,17,TRBJ1-4,TGCGCCAGCAGACAAGAGTCGGGGCTTGGGGGTAATGAAAAACTGTTTTTT,CASRQESGLGGNEKLFF
NA,NA,TRBV6-6,12,TRBJ2-7,TGTGCCAGCAGTCAACAGGGTTCCGAGCAGTACTTC,CASSQQGSEQYF
TRBD1,few,TRBV6-2/TRBV6-3,17,TRBJ1-5,TGTGCCAGCAGTTACTCCCGGACAGGGGCTGAAGATCAGCCCCAGCATTTT,CASSYSRTGAEDQPQHF
NA,few,TRBV9,15,TRBJ2-1,TGTGCCAGCAGCGTCGGGGTAGCGGAATACAATGAGCAGTTCTTC,CASSVGVAEYNEQFF
TRBD2,many,TRBV7-2,15,TRBJ2-1,TGTGCCAGCGCTTCGGGGGGGGCGGCGTACAATGAGCAGTTCTTC,CASASGGAAYNEQFF
TRBD1,NA,TRBV10-3,14,TRBJ2-4,TGTGCCATCAGTGAGGGGGACAGAGTAAGCATTCAGTACTTC,CAISEGDRVSIQYF
NA,many,TRBV7-2,16,TRBJ1-1,TGTGCCAGCAGCTTACTGGGACTCCTGAGGAACACTGAAGCTTTCTTT,CASSLLGLLRNTEAFF
NA,few,TRBV15,14,TRBJ2-5,TGTGCCACCAGCGCCCCGGGAGACCAAGAGACCCAGTACTTC,CATSAPGDQETQYF
NA,NA,TRBV20-1,11,TRBJ2-7,TGCAGTGCTAGTCCGGGGGACGAGCAGTACTTC,CSASPGDEQYF
NA,NA,TRBV9,13,TRBJ1-2,TGTGCCAGCCGCAGGGACCCGGGACGCGGCTACACCTTC,CASRRDPGRGYTF
NA,few,TRBV10-3,17,TRBJ1-1,TGTGCCATCACTCACACCCAGTCCCGGGACCCGAACACTGAAGCTTTCTTT,CAITHTQSRDPNTEAFF
NA,NA,TRBV20-1,15,TRBJ1-4,TGCAGTGCTACCCCCTGGAGCGGCCAGACTGAAAAACTGTTTTTT,CSATPWSGQTEKLFF
NA,NA,TRBV7-6,15,TRBJ1-5,TGTGCCAGCAGCCCAGGAGGAGGGGGGCATCAGCCCCAGCATTTT,CASSPGGGGHQPQHF
NA,NA,TRBV7-6,13,TRBJ2-5,TGTGCCAGCAGCTTCGACATCCAAGAGACCCAGTACTTC,CASSFDIQETQYF
NA,many,TRBV6-6,16,TRBJ1-1,TGTGCCAGCAGTTACGATTTGGGGGGTGGGGACACTGAAGCTTTCTTT,CASSYDLGGGDTEAFF
NA,few,TRBV12-3/TRBV12-4,13,TRBJ1-2,TGTGCCAGCAGTTGGGGACCCCGGGGGGGCTACACCTTC,CASSWGPRGGYTF
NA,NA,TRBV4-2,15,TRBJ2-4,TGTGCCAGCAGCCTGGCGCTAGCCGGGGGTGACATTCAGTACTTC,CASSLALAGGDIQYF
NA,few,TRBV7-9,14,TRBJ1-2,TGTGCCAGCAGCCCACATTCCCCGACAGACCTCGGGGCCTTC,CASSPHSPTDLGAF
NA,NA,TRBV7-2,15,TRBJ1-2,TGTGCCAGCAGCTTATTGGGCAGTTCGGGGGGTGGCTACACCTTC,CASSLLGSSGGGYTF
TRBD2,NA,TRBV6-4,17,TRBJ2-3,TGTGCCAGCACCGGGCGGACTAGCGGAACTAGCACAGATACGCAGTATTTT,CASTGRTSGTSTDTQYF
NA,NA,TRBV21-1,18,TRBJ1-5,TGTGCCAGCAGCCCAACTTTCAGGAGGACACGGTCCAATCAGCCCCAGCATTTT,CASSPTFRRTRSNQPQHF
NA,NA,TRBV7-9,15,TRBJ2-3,TGTGCCAGCAGCTTAGGTGCATTACACACAGATACGCAGTATTTT,CASSLGALHTDTQYF
TRBD2,few,TRBV20-1,16,TRBJ2-3,TGCAGTACTCTGGGGCTAGCGGGGGTTCGGTCAGATACGCAGTATTTT,CSTLGLAGVRSDTQYF
NA,NA,TRBV4-1,14,TRBJ1-6,TGCGCCAGCAGCCAATTAGAGGTTAATTCACCCCTCCACTTT,CASSQLEVNSPLHF
TRBD1,NA,TRBV28,14,TRBJ1-2,TGTGCCAGCAGTAGGGACAGGGGGCTTTCGGGCTACACCTTC,CASSRDRGLSGYTF
TRBD1,many,TRBV20-1,13,TRBJ1-1,TGCAGTGCTACAGGGGGAATGAACACTGAAGCTTTCTTT,CSATGGMNTEAFF
NA,few,TRBV7-9,14,TRBJ2-3,TGTGCCAGCAGCTCCCTAGTAGAGTCAGATACGCAGTATTTT,CASSSLVESDTQYF
NA,few,TRBV5-6,13,TRBJ1-1,TGTGCCAGCAGCTACGGGGGGTTCACTGAAGCTTTCTTT,CASSYGGFTEAFF
NA,few,TRBV6-5,14,TRBJ1-1,TGTGCCAGCAGTTGGCGTAGCGGGAGGGTTGAAGCTTTCTTT,CASSWRSGRVEAFF
NA,few,TRBV7-8,16,TRBJ2-3,TGTGCCAGCAGCTTAGTCGGTCGTGCACAGGGAGATACGCAGTATTTT,CASSLVGRAQGDTQYF
TRBD2,few,TRBV18,17,TRBJ2-3,TGTGCCAGCTCACCCCCAACTAGCGGGGGTCGTACAGATACGCAGTATTTT,CASSPPTSGGRTDTQYF
TRBD2,NA,TRBV7-2,11,TRBJ2-1,TGTGCCAGCAGCTTGGGGGGGAGCGGGTTCTTC,CASSLGGSGFF
NA,few,TRBV12-3/TRBV12-4,15,TRBJ2-3,TGTGCCAGCAGCTTGCCGGGGGGCGGCGCAGATACGCAGTATTTT,CASSLPGGGADTQYF
TRBD1,many,TRBV4-1,15,TRBJ1-3,TGCGCCAGCAGCCGAGGGACAGGGGCTGGAAACACCATATATTTT,CASSRGTGAGNTIYF
NA,NA,TRBV6-2/TRBV6-3,12,TRBJ2-1,TGTGCCAGCAGCTTGTCTCAGAATGAGCAGTTCTTC,CASSLSQNEQFF
NA,NA,TRBV20-1,12,TRBJ2-3,TGCAGTGCTTTCACTCCCACAGATACGCAGTATTTT,CSAFTPTDTQYF